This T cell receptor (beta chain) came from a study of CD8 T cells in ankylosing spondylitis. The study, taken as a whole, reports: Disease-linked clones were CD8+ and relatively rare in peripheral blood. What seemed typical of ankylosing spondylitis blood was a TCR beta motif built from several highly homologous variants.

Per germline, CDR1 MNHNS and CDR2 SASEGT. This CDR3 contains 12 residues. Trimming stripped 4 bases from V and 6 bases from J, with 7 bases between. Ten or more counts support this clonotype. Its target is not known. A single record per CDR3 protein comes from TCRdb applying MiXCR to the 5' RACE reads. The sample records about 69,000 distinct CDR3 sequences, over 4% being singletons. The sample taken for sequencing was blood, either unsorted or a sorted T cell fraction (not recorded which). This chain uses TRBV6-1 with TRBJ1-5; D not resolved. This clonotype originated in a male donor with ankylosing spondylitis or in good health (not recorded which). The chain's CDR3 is CASSAGGQPQHF. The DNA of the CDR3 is TGTGCCAGCAGTGCAGGTGGTCAGCCCCAGCATTTT.